This record looks at one T cell receptor beta chain sequence and its context. No antigen is known for it. The record originates from a study of early T cells in non-severe SARS-CoV-2 infection. Overall study: Unpaired chains resulted from sequencing bulk RNA of unsorted whole blood. Study results and limitations: Clonotype matching in VDJdb favored anti-spike CD8 responses and did not capture private and CD4 specificities.

Unique molecular identifiers were attached to individual cDNA molecules. TCRdb analysed the 5' RACE reads with MiXCR anew, one entry per CDR3 protein. The repertoire includes around 99,000 distinct CDR3 sequences, 11% of them detected once, and roughly 7.5% sits in the top ten. The CDR3 totals 15 residues. The V segment lost 3 bases and the J segment 4 bases; nucleotides outside the gene matches: 3. CDR1 is MNHEY and CDR2 is SMNVEV in the germline V gene (reference sequence). The sequencing input was whole blood. V usage is TRBV27 and J usage is TRBJ1-2; TRBD1 aligns across 12 bases. The clonotype originates from an adult who was a healthcare worker with PCR-confirmed SARS-CoV-2 infection or an uninfected control (not recorded which). The CDR3 DNA reads as TGTGCCAGCAGTTTTTCGGGACAGGGGGCCTATGGCTACACCTTC. Translating gives CASSFSGQGAYGYTF.